The clone carrying this T cell receptor (beta chain) appeared many times. The target antigen is unknown. The data stem from a study of early T cells in non-severe SARS-CoV-2 infection. At the level of the study: The chains were unpaired, and the sequenced material was bulk RNA from unsorted whole blood. Whole-study results and caveats: Anti-spike CD8 specificities were favored by VDJdb matching, whose results missed private and CD4 specificities.

In TCRdb, the 5' RACE reads were re-called with MiXCR into one record per CDR3 protein. The table shows tens of thousands of distinct CDR3 sequences, with about 10% occurring only once. Source: whole blood, taken at baseline. This clonotype originated in an adult who was a healthcare worker with PCR-confirmed SARS-CoV-2 infection or an uninfected control (not recorded which).

DNA for the CDR3: TGTGCCAGCAGACTCAGGGGTCACACTGAAGCTTTCTTT. Its translation is CASRLRGHTEAFF. V usage is TRBV14 and J usage is TRBJ1-1, with a tentative D call TRBD1 (6 bases). This CDR3 is built from 13 residues. Trimming left V 6 bases short and J 3 bases short, with 11 bases between. The germline CDR1 and CDR2 sequences are SGHDN and FVKESK.